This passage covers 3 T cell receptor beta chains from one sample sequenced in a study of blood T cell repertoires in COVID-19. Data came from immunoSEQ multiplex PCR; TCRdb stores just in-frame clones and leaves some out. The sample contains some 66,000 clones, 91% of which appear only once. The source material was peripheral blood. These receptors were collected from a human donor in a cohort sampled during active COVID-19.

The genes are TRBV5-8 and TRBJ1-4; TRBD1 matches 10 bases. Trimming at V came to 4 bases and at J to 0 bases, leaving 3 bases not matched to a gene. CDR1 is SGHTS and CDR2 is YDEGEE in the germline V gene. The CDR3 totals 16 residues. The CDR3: CASSDRGRATNEKLFF. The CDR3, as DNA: TGTGCCAGCAGCGACAGGGGGCGAGCAACTAATGAAAAACTGTTTTTT.

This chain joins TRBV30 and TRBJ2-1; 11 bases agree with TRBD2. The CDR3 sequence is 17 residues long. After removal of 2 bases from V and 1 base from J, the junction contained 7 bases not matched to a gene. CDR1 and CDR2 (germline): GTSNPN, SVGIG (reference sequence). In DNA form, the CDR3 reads TGTGCCTGGAGTAGACTAGCGGGGATGGGGTCCTACAATGAGCAGTTCTTC. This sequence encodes CAWSRLAGMGSYNEQFF.

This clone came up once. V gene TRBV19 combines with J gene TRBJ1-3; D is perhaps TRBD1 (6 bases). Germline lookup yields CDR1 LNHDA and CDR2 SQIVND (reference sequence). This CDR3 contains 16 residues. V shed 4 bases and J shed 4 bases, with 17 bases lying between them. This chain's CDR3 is CASSTRDTYPGNTIYF. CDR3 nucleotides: TGTGCCAGTAGTACTCGGGACACCTATCCCGGAAACACCATATATTTT. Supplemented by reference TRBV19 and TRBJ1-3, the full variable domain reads DGGITQSPKYLFRKEGQNVTLSCEQNLNHDAMYWYRQDPGQGLRLIYYSQIVNDFQKGDIAEGYSVSREKKESFPLTVTSAQKNPTAFYLCASSTRDTYPGNTIYFGEGSWLTVV.